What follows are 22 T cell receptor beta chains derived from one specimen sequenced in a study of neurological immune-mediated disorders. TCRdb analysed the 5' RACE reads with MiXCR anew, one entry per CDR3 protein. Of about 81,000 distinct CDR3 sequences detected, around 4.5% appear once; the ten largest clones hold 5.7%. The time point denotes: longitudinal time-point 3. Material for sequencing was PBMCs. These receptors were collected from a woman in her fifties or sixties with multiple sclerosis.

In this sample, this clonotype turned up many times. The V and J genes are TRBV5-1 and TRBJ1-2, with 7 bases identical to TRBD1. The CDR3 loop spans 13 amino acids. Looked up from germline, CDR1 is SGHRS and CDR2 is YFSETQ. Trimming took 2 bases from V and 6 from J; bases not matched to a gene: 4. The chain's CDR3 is CASSFDGTDGYTF. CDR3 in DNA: TGCGCCAGCAGCTTTGACGGGACAGATGGCTACACCTTC. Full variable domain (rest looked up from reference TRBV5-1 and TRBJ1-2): KAGVTQTPRYLIKTRGQQVTLSCSPISGHRSVSWYQQTPGQGLQFLFEYFSETQRNKGNFPGRFSGRQFSNSRSEMNVSTLELGDSALYLCASSFDGTDGYTFGSGTRLTVV.

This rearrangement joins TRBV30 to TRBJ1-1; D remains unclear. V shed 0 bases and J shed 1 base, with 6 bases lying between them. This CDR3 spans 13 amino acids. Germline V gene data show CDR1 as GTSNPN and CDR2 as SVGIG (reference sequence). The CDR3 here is CAWSVGSNTEAFF. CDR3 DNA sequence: TGTGCCTGGAGTGTAGGATCGAACACTGAAGCTTTCTTT.

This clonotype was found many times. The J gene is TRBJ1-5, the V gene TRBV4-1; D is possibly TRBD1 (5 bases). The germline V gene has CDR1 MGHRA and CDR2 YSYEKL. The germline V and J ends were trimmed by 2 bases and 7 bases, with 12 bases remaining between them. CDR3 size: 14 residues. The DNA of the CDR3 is TGCGCCAGCAGCCAAAGCAGGGAAATCCAGCCCCAGCATTTT. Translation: CASSQSREIQPQHF.

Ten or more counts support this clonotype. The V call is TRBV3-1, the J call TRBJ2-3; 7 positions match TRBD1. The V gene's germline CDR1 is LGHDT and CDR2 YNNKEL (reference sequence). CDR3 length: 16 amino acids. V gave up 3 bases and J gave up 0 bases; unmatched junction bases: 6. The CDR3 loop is CASSQRKTGSTDTQYF. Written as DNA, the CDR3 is TGTGCCAGCAGCCAGAGAAAGACAGGGAGCACAGATACGCAGTATTTT.

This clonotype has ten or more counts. CDR3 sequence (DNA): TGTGCCAGCACCGGACCCGGGGGGTACGAGCAGTACTTC. Its protein is CASTGPGGYEQYF. This chain connects TRBV7-2 to TRBJ2-7, with TRBD2 matching 7 bases. Per the germline V gene, CDR1 is SGHTA and CDR2 is FQGNSA. V lost 7 bases, J lost 4 bases, and 7 bases stayed unmatched. The length of the CDR3 is 13 residues.

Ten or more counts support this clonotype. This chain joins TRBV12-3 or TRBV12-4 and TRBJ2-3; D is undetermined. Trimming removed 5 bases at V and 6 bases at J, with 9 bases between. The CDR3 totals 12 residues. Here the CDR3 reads CASSPRWDTQYF. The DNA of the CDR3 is TGTGCCAGCAGTCCCCGGTGGGATACGCAGTATTTT.

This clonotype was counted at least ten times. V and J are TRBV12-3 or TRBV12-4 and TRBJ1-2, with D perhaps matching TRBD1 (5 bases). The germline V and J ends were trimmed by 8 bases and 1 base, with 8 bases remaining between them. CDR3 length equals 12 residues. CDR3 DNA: TGTGCCAGCGGTCAGGGTAACTATGGCTACACCTTC. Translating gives CASGQGNYGYTF.

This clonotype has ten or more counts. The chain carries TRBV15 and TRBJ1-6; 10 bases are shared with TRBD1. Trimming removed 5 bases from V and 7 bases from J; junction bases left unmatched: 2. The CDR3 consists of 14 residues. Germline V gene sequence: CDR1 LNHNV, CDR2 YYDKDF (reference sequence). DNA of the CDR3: TGTGCCACCAGCCGGGACAGGGGAAATTCACCCCTCCACTTT. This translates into CATSRDRGNSPLHF.

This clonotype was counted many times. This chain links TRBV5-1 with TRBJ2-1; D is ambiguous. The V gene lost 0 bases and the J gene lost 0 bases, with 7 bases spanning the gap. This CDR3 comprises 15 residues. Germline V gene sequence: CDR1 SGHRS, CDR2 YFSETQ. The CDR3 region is CASSLESSSYNEQFF. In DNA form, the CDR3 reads TGCGCCAGCAGCTTGGAGAGCAGCTCCTACAATGAGCAGTTCTTC.

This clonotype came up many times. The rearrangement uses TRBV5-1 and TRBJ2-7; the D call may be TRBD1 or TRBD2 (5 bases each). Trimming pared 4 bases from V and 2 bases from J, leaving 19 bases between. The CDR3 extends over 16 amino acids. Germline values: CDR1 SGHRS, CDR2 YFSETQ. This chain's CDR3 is CASSGATLQGPYEQYF. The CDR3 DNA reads TGCGCCAGCAGCGGGGCCACTCTGCAGGGACCCTACGAGCAGTACTTC.

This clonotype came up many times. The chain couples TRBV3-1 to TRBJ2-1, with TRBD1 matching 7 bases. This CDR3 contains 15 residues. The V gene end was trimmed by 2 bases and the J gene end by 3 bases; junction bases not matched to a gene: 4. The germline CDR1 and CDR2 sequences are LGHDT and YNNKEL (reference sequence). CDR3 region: CASSQTGDNYNEQFF. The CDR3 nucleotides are TGTGCCAGCAGCCAAACAGGGGACAACTACAATGAGCAGTTCTTC.

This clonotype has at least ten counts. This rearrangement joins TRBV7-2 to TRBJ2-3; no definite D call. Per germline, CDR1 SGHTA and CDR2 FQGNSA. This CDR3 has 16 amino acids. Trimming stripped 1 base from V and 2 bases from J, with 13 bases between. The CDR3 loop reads CASSLEPLFPTDTQYF. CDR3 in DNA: TGTGCCAGCAGCTTAGAACCCCTTTTCCCCACAGATACGCAGTATTTT. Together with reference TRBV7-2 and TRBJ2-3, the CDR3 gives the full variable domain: GAGVSQSPSNKVTEKGKDVELRCDPISGHTALYWYRQSLGQGLEFLIYFQGNSAPDKSGLPSDRFSAERTGGSVSTLTIQRTQQEDSAVYLCASSLEPLFPTDTQYFGPGTRLTVL.

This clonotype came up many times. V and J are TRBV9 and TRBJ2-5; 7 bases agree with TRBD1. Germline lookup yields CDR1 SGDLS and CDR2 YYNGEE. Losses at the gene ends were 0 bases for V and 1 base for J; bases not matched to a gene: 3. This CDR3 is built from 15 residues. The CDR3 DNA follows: TGTGCCAGCAGCGTAGCGACAGGGATCCAAGAGACCCAGTACTTC. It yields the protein CASSVATGIQETQYF.

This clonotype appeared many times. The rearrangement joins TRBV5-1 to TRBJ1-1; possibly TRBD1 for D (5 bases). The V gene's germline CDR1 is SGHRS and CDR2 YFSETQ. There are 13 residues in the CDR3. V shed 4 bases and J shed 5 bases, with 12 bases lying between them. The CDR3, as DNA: TGCGCCAGCAGCGCCGTCCGGGGGACTGAAGCTTTCTTT. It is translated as CASSAVRGTEAFF.

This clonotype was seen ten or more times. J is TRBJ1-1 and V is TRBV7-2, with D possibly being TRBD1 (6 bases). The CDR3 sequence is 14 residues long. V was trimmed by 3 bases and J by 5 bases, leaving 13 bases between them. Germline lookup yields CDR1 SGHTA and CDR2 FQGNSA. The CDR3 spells CASSFRDTITEAFF. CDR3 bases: TGTGCCAGCAGCTTTCGGGACACGATAACTGAAGCTTTCTTT.

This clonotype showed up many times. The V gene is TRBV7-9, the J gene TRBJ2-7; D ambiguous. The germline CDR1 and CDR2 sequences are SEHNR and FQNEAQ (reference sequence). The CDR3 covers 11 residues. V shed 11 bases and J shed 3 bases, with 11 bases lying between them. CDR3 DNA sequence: TGTGCCTCCGGCTTAATCTACGAGCAGTACTTC. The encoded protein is CASGLIYEQYF.

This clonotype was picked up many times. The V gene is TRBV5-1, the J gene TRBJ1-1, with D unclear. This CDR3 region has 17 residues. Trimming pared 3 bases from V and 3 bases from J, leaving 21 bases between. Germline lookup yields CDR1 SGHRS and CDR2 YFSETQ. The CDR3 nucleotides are TGCGCCAGCAGCTCCGGGCGGACCCTCTCCCCGGACACTGAAGCTTTCTTT. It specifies CASSSGRTLSPDTEAFF.

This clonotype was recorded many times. CDR3 sequence: CASSRGTVGTEAFF. For the CDR3, the DNA is TGTGCCAGCAGCCGGGGGACGGTGGGCACTGAAGCTTTCTTT. The chain joins TRBV14 to TRBJ1-1; maybe TRBD1 (5 bases). Trimming left V 4 bases short and J 4 bases short, with 13 bases between. This CDR3 is 14 amino acids long. Germline assignment: CDR1 SGHDN and CDR2 FVKESK.

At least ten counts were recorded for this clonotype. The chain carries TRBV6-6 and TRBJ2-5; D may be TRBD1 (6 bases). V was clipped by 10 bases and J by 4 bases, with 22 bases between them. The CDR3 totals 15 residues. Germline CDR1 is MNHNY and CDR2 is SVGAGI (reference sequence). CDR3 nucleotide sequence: TGTGCCATCGGACCCCAGGGGAACCGGGGAGAGACCCAGTACTTC. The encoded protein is CAIGPQGNRGETQYF.

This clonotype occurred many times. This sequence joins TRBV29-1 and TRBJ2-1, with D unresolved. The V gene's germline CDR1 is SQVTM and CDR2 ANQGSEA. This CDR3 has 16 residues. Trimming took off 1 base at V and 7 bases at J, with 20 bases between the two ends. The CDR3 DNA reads TGCAGCGTTGAAGGACGGTCCACAAATCTGGGGAATGAGCAGTTCTTC. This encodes CSVEGRSTNLGNEQFF.

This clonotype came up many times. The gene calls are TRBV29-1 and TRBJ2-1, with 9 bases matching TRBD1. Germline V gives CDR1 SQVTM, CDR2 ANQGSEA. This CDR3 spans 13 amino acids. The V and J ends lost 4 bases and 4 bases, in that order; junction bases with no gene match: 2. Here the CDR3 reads CSVAGQGYNEQFF. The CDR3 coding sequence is TGCAGCGTTGCGGGACAGGGTTACAATGAGCAGTTCTTC.

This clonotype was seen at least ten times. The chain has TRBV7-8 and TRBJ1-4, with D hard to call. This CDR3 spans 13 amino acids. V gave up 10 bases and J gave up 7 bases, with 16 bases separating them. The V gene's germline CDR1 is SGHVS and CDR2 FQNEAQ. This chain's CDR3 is CATGLGAGEKLFF. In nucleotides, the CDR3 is TGTGCCACAGGTCTGGGCGCAGGTGAAAAACTGTTTTTT.